This T cell receptor (beta chain) came from a study of Graves' ophthalmopathy and Graves' hyperthyroidism. As the template, RNA transcripts were used to amplify TCR beta CDR3 regions. HTBI primers primed a first-round RT-PCR, and a second-round multiplex PCR followed. TCRdb redid the calling of the multiplex PCR reads with MiXCR, one entry per CDR3 protein. The sample gives hundreds of thousands of distinct CDR3 sequences, approximately 15% of which show up once; about 7% is in the top ten. The sequencing input was peripheral blood. The source is a woman younger than 30 with stable Graves' hyperthyroidism.

This chain's CDR3 is CASSFGIGEAFF. In nucleotides, the CDR3 is TGCGCCAGCAGCTTTGGAATAGGGGAAGCTTTCTTT. The chain combines TRBV5-1 with TRBJ1-1; D remains unclear. From germline, CDR1 is SGHRS and CDR2 YFSETQ. This CDR3 has 12 amino acids. V was shortened by 2 bases and J by 8 bases, with 10 bases between the two germline ends.